The 11 T cell receptor beta chains reported below all come from one sample, sequenced in a study of tumor-infiltrating lymphocytes in primary liver carcinoma. The template, roughly 510 ng total RNA, yielded TCR beta cDNA made with a constant-region primer. Nested multiplex PCR, run for three rounds with slightly modified ARM-PCR, yielded TCR beta libraries. TRBV1-TRBV30 forward primers and a C-beta reverse primer were used in the first two PCR rounds, which each ran for 9 to 10 cycles. TCRdb re-called the multiplex PCR reads through MiXCR, storing one row per CDR3 protein. This sample has about 110,000 distinct CDR3 sequences, with roughly 80% found just once. Co-extraction yielded RNA and DNA from 20-30 mg of unsorted bulk tissue. The sample taken for sequencing was liver tumor tissue from sampling region 3. The subset here: tumor region T3, left-lateral pole. Receptors were obtained from a man in his forties or fifties with primary liver carcinoma and hepatitis B virus infection.

As for this clonotype: Compared with germline, one end of the junction differs, possibly owing to a read error. This chain joins TRBV11-2 and TRBJ2-3; 12 positions match TRBD2. This CDR3 contains 19 residues. Per the germline V gene, CDR1 is SGHAT and CDR2 is FQNNGV. Written as DNA, the CDR3 is TGTACCAGCATCCGATCGCCGAGACTAGCGGGAGAGAGGACTGATACGCAGTATTTT. The encoded protein is CTSIRSPRLAGERTDTQYF.

The rearrangement uses TRBV12-3 or TRBV12-4 and TRBJ2-4; TRBD1 aligns across 9 bases. This CDR3 region has 17 residues. J lost 10 bases, V lost 6 bases, and 19 bases had no gene match. The CDR3 is CASSFLGPGQGTKIQYF. The CDR3 DNA follows: TGTGCCAGCAGCTTTTTAGGCCCGGGACAGGGTACAAAGATTCAGTACTTC.

This sequence joins TRBV29-1 and TRBJ1-1, with a weak D call TRBD1 (6 bases). The CDR3 loop spans 14 amino acids. Trimming removed 4 bases from V and 5 bases from J, with 17 bases in between. Germline CDR1 is SQVTM and CDR2 is ANQGSEA. CDR3 in amino acids: CSVVRGIGGTEAFF. In nucleotides, the CDR3 is TGCAGCGTTGTAAGGGGGATAGGAGGTACTGAAGCTTTCTTT.

Note on this clonotype: Sequence at one end of the junction differs from germline and may be a read error. The J gene is TRBJ2-1, the V gene TRBV12-3 or TRBV12-4, with a weak D call TRBD2 (6 bases). The CDR3 contains 15 residues. The CDR3 sequence is CAISFAGTSYNEQFF. The CDR3 coding sequence is TGTGCCATCAGTTTCGCGGGAACCTCCTACAACGAGCAGTTCTTC.

As for this clonotype: One base away lies a much larger clone, so this may be a sequencing read error. The chain uses TRBV29-1 and TRBJ2-2; 7 bases fit TRBD2. The germline CDR1 and CDR2 sequences are SQVTM and ANQGSEA. The CDR3 runs 11 residues. CDR3 residues: CSVRIRGGLFF. DNA of the CDR3: TGCAGCGTTCGGATACGCGGGGGGCTGTTTTTT.

In regard to this clonotype: A much larger clone differs by one base, so this may be a read error. The CDR3 does not end in the conserved phenylalanine or tryptophan, so this is likely a read error. The chain couples TRBV28 to TRBJ2-3; 8 nucleotides agree with TRBD1. J lost 5 bases, V lost 6 bases, and 4 bases had no gene match. Germline V lookup: CDR1 MDHEN, CDR2 SYDVKM. This CDR3 region has 13 residues. In nucleotides, the CDR3 is TGTGCCAGCAGATTACAGGGGGTAGATACGCAGTATTAT. Protein: CASRLQGVDTQYY.

To note about this clonotype: At one of its ends the junction is not consistent with the germline gene, which may arise from a read error. The chain joins TRBV14 to TRBJ2-2, with D uncertain. The germline CDR1 and CDR2 sequences are SGHDN and FVKESK. There are 11 residues in the CDR3. The DNA of the CDR3 is TGTGCCCGCAGCCAAGTACGGGAGCTGTTTTTT. Residues: CARSQVRELFF.

A remark on this clonotype: One end of the junction fails to match germline, which may point to a read error. The chain couples TRBV15 to TRBJ2-4; TRBD2 is a possible D gene (5 bases). This CDR3 has 17 amino acids. Germline loops: CDR1 LNHNV, CDR2 YYDKDF (reference sequence). The CDR3 loop is CATSRDSSGLAKYIQYF. For the CDR3, the DNA is TGTGCCACCAGCAGAGACTCCAGCGGCTTAGCCAAATACATTCAGTACTTC. Full variable domain (rest looked up from reference TRBV15 and TRBJ2-4): DAMVIQNPRYQVTQFGKPVTLSCSQTLNHNVMYWYQQKSSQAPKLLFHYYDKDFNNEADTPDNFQSRRPNTSFCFLDIRSPGLGDTAMYLCATSRDSSGLAKYIQYFGAGTRLSVL.

The chain joins TRBV6-5 to TRBJ2-3, with 8 positions matching TRBD2. With 4 bases clipped from V and 4 bases from J, the junction kept 13 bases outside the gene matches. The CDR3 loop spans 17 amino acids. Germline loops: CDR1 MNHEY, CDR2 SVGAGI. The CDR3 region is CASSSLPLSGGADTQYF. The CDR3 DNA follows: TGTGCCAGCAGTTCACTCCCCCTGAGCGGGGGAGCAGATACGCAGTATTTT.

This clonotype was observed a handful of times. This sequence may be a read error, since a much larger clone differs from it by one base. The chain links TRBV5-4 to TRBJ2-7; TRBD2 aligns across 9 bases. CDR1 is SGHNT, CDR2 YYREEE, per germline (reference sequence). The CDR3 runs to 15 residues. The V segment lost 6 bases and the J segment 1 base; nucleotides outside the gene matches: 8. The CDR3 DNA sequence: TGTGCCAGCAACTCGACTAGCGGATTTTCCTACGAGCAGTACTTC. It specifies CASNSTSGFSYEQYF.

The gene calls are TRBV6-5 and TRBJ2-7; D gene uncertain. This CDR3 spans 13 amino acids. Per germline, CDR1 MNHEY and CDR2 SVGAGI. The CDR3 bases are TGTGTTACACAGCCTAGGTTCTCCTACGAGCAGTACTTC. This sequence encodes CVTQPRFSYEQYF.